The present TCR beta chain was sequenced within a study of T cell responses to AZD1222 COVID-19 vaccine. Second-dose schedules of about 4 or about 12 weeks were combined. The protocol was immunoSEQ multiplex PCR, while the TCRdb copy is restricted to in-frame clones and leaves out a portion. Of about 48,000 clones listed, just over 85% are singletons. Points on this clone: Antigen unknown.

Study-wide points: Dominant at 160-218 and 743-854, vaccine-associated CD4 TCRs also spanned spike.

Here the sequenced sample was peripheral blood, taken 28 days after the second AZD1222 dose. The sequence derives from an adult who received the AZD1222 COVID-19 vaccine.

CDR3 sequence reads: CASSYSYGNTIYF. The CDR3 bases are TGTGCCAGCAGTTACTCGTATGGAAACACCATATATTTT. V usage is TRBV6-5 and J usage is TRBJ1-3; no reliable D call. In germline, CDR1 is MNHEY, CDR2 SVGAGI. Trimming cost V 0 bases and J 3 bases, with 3 bases left between them. CDR3 length equals 13 residues.